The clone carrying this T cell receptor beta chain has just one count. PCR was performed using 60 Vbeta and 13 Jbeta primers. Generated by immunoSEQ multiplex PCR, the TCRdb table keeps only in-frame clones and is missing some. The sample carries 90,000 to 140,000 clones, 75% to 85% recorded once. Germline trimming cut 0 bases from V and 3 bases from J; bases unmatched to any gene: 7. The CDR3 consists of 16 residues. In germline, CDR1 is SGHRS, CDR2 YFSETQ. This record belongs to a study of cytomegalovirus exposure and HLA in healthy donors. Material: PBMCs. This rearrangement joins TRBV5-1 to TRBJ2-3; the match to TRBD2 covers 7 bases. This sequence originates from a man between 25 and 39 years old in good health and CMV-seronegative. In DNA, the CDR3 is TGCGCCAGCAGCTTGGATGGGCGGGAGAGGACAGATACGCAGTATTTT. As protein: CASSLDGRERTDTQYF.